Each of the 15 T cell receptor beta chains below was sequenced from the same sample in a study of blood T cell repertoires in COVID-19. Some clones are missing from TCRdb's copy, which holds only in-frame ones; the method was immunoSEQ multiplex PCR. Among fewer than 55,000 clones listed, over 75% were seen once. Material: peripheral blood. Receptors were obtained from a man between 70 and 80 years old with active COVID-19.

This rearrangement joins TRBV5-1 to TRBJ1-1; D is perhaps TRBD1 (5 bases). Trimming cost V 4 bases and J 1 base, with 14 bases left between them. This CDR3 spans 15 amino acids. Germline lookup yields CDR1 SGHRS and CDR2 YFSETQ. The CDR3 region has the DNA TGCGCCAGCAGCATCGGGGGTATTGAGAACACTGAAGCTTTCTTT. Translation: CASSIGGIENTEAFF. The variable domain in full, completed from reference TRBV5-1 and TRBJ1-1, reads KAGVTQTPRYLIKTRGQQVTLSCSPISGHRSVSWYQQTPGQGLQFLFEYFSETQRNKGNFPGRFSGRQFSNSRSEMNVSTLELGDSALYLCASSIGGIENTEAFFGQGTRLTVV.

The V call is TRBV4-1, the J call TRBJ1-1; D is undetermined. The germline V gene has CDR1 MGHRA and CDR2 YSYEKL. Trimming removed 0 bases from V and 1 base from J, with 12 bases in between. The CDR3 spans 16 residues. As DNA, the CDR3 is TGCGCCAGCAGCCAAGATGCCCTGGAGGGGAACACTGAAGCTTTCTTT. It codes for CASSQDALEGNTEAFF.

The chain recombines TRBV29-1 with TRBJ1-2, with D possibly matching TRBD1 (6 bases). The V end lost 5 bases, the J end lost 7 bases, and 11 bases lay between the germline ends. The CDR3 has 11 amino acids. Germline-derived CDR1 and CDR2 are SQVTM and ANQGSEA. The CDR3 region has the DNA TGCAGCGTTACCACAGGGCCTGGCTACACCTTC. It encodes CSVTTGPGYTF. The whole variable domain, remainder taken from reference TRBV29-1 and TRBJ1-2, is SAVISQKPSRDICQRGTSLTIQCQVDSQVTMMFWYRQQPGQSLTLIATANQGSEATYESGFVIDKFPISRPNLTFSTLTVSNMSPEDSSIYLCSVTTGPGYTFGSGTRLTVV.

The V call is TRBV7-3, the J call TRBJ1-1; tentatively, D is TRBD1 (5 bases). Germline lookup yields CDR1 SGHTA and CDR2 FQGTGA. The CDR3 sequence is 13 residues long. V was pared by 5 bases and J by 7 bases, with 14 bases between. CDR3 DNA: TGTGCCAGCAGCCTAAGGGGCTCAAATGAAGCTTTCTTT. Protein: CASSLRGSNEAFF. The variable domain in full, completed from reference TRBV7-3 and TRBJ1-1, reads GAGVSQTPSNKVTEKGKYVELRCDPISGHTALYWYRQSLGQGPEFLIYFQGTGAADDSGLPNDRFFAVRPEGSVSTLKIQRTERGDSAVYLCASSLRGSNEAFFGQGTRLTVV.

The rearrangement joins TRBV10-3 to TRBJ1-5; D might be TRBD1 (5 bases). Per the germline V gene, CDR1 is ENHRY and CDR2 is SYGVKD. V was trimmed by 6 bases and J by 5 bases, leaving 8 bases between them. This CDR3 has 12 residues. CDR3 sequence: CAIRGGDQPQHF. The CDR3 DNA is TGTGCCATCAGGGGGGGGGATCAGCCCCAGCATTTT.

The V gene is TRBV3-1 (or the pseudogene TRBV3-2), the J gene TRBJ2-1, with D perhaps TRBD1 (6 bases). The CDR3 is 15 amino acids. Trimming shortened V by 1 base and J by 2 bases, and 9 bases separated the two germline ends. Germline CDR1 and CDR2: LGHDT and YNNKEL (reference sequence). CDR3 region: CASSQATGTYNEQFF. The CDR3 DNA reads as TGTGCCAGCAGCCAAGCTACAGGGACCTACAATGAGCAGTTCTTC.

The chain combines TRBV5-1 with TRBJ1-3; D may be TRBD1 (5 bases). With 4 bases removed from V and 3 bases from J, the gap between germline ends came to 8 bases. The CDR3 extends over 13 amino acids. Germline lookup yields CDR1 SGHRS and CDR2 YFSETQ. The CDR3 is CASSNGGGNTIYF. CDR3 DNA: TGCGCCAGCAGCAACGGGGGTGGAAACACCATATATTTT.

In nucleotides, the CDR3 is TGTGCCAGCGCGACCGGGACAGCCCAAGAGACCCAGTACTTC. It yields the protein CASATGTAQETQYF. V usage is TRBV7-6 and J usage is TRBJ2-5; TRBD1 matches 7 bases. J lost 1 base, V lost 8 bases, and 7 bases had no gene match. The CDR3 has 14 amino acids. Germline assignment: CDR1 SGHVS and CDR2 FNYEAQ.

CDR3 in amino acids: CARRRQSNQPQHF. In DNA form, the CDR3 reads TGTGCCAGACGGAGGCAAAGCAATCAGCCCCAGCATTTT. This rearrangement joins TRBV5-3 to TRBJ1-5; no clear D gene. TRBV5-3 belongs to the ORF category, with a function that is uncertain. V was cut by 7 bases and J by 1 base, with 9 bases left in between. The CDR3 runs to 13 residues.

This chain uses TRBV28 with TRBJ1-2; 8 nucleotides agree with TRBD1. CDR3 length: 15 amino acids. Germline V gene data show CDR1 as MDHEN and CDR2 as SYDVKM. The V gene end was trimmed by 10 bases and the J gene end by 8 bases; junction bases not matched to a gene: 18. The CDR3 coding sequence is TGTGCCATCCTGAGGCGGGCAGGGGGCGCAGGGGGCTACACCTTC. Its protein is CAILRRAGGAGGYTF.

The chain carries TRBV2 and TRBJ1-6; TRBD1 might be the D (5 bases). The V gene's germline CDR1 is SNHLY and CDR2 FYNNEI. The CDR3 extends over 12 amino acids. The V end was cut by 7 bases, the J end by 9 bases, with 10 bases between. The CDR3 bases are TGTGCCAGCAAAAGGGGCTCTTCACCCCTCCACTTT. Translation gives CASKRGSSPLHF.

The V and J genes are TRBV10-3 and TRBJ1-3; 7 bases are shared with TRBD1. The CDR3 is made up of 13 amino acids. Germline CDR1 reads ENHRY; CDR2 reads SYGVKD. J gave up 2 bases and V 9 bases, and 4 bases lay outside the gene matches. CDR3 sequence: CAITGAAGNTIYF. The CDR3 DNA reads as TGTGCCATTACAGGGGCAGCTGGAAACACCATATATTTT.

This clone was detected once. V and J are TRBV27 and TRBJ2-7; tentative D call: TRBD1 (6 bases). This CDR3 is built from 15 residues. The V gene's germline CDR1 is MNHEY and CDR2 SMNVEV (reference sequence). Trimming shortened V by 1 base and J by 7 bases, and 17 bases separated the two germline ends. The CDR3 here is CASSLYGTLTGEQYF. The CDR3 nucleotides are TGTGCCAGCAGTTTATATGGGACACTCACGGGGGAGCAGTACTTC.

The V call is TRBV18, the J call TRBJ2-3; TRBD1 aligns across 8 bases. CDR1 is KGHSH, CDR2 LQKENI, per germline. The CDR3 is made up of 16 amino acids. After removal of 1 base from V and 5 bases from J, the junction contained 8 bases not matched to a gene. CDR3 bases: TGTGCCAGCTCACCACGGGGACAGGCACCTGAAGATACGCAGTATTTT. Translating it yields CASSPRGQAPEDTQYF.

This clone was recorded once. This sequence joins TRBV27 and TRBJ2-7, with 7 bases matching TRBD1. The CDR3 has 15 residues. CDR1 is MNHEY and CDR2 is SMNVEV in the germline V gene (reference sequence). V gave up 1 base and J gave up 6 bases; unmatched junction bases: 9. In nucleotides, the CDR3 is TGTGCCAGCAGTTTATTTTCCGGGACAGAAGGCGAGCAGTACTTC. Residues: CASSLFSGTEGEQYF.